This section outlines one TCR beta chain sequence together with its context. Antigen: not known. The sample comes from a study of Graves' ophthalmopathy and Graves' hyperthyroidism. Using RNA transcripts, the TCR beta CDR3 regions were amplified. HTBI primers served in a first-round RT-PCR, which a second-round multiplex PCR followed. TCRdb passed the multiplex PCR reads through MiXCR, listing each CDR3 protein once. The sample records about 660,000 distinct CDR3 sequences, about 40% being singletons. The study's findings and limits: Clonotypes were expanded in thyroid at above 0.001 frequency, and most also appeared in blood.

CDR3 length equals 19 residues. In germline, CDR1 is KGHDR, CDR2 SFDVKD. J gave up 7 bases and V 1 base, and 12 bases lay outside the gene matches. Orbital computed tomography, thyroid ultrasound, TRAb, serum thyroxine and clinical symptoms formed the basis of diagnosis. A volume of 10 ml of fresh peripheral blood supplied the PBMCs. The V and J genes are TRBV24-1 and TRBJ2-3; 14 bases are shared with TRBD2. Sequencing used peripheral blood. The receptor's source is an adult man with Graves' ophthalmopathy. The CDR3 region is CATSDLEEPGLAGVNTQYF. CDR3 DNA sequence: TGTGCCACCAGTGATTTAGAGGAGCCGGGACTAGCGGGAGTAAATACGCAGTATTTT.